This T cell receptor (beta chain) was sequenced during a study of control samples from healthy donors and cancer patients (dated by TCRdb to about 2020). On this clone itself: Its antigen is still unknown. No base-level quality is on record; no much larger clone is a single base apart.

Library preparation was by the immunoSEQ multiplex PCR assay. This is the immuneACCESS table as TCRdb keeps it, with only in-frame sequences that have V and J called. A part of the clones is gone; compared with another copy, unresolved V genes explain less than half, and the rest is unexplained. Across this sample there are approximately 52,000 clones, with roughly 95% seen only once. The top ten constitute 0.9% to 1.2% of the sample. CDR3 length: 15 amino acids, cysteine to phenylalanine. The sequence is cut down to CDR3 DNA, 45 bases in frame from base 1. CDR1 and CDR2 are read off the germline V gene as SGHVS and FQNEAQ. Trimming leaves V shorter by 4 bases and J shorter by 3 bases, with the junction holding 6 bases beyond the gene matches.

This chain joins TRBV7-8 to TRBJ2-7; the junction holds 10 bases that match TRBD1. The receptor's source is a woman aged 18-35 years in good health. Input material: blood. The CDR3 has the sequence CASSSGTGAGYEQYF. The DNA reads TGTGCCAGCAGCTCCGGGACAGGGGCCGGCTACGAGCAGTACTTC.